This T cell receptor beta chain was documented in a study of early T cells in non-severe SARS-CoV-2 infection. The CDR3 is made up of 15 amino acids. The V segment lost 2 bases and the J segment 7 bases; nucleotides outside the gene matches: 6. Per germline, CDR1 KGHSH and CDR2 LQKENI. TCRdb re-analysed the 5' RACE reads in MiXCR, keeping a single row per CDR3 protein. The repertoire consists of tens of thousands of distinct CDR3 sequences, with 10% to 13% occurring once and the leading ten covering 6.5%. In its sample, this clonotype is medium-sized. This chain uses TRBV18 with TRBJ2-1; 9 positions agree with TRBD2. This clonotype was obtained from an adult who was a healthcare worker with PCR-confirmed SARS-CoV-2 infection or an uninfected control (not recorded which). What was sequenced was whole blood. The CDR3 spells CASSPGVAGENEQFF. The CDR3 DNA reads as TGTGCCAGCTCACCAGGGGTAGCGGGAGAAAATGAGCAGTTCTTC.